The sequence of this T cell receptor beta chain was determined in a study of identical twins. V lost 11 bases and J lost 4; bases outside the gene matches: 14. CDR3 size: 15 residues. The germline gives CDR1 SNHLY, CDR2 FYNNEI. Each CDR3 protein is one row after TCRdb ran MiXCR on the 5' RACE reads. The data show approximately 600,000 distinct CDR3 sequences, with over 8.5% seen just once and under 3.5% held by the top ten. These same records also appear under a second study, on yellow fever vaccine responses in identical twins.

The chain is built from TRBV2 and TRBJ2-5; 9 positions agree with TRBD2. This clonotype was obtained from a woman aged 18-35 years in good health. Sequenced sample: PBMCs. CDR3 in DNA: TGTGCCGGAAGCCTTAGCGGGGGAGGCCCAGAGACCCAGTACTTC. Its translation: CAGSLSGGGPETQYF.